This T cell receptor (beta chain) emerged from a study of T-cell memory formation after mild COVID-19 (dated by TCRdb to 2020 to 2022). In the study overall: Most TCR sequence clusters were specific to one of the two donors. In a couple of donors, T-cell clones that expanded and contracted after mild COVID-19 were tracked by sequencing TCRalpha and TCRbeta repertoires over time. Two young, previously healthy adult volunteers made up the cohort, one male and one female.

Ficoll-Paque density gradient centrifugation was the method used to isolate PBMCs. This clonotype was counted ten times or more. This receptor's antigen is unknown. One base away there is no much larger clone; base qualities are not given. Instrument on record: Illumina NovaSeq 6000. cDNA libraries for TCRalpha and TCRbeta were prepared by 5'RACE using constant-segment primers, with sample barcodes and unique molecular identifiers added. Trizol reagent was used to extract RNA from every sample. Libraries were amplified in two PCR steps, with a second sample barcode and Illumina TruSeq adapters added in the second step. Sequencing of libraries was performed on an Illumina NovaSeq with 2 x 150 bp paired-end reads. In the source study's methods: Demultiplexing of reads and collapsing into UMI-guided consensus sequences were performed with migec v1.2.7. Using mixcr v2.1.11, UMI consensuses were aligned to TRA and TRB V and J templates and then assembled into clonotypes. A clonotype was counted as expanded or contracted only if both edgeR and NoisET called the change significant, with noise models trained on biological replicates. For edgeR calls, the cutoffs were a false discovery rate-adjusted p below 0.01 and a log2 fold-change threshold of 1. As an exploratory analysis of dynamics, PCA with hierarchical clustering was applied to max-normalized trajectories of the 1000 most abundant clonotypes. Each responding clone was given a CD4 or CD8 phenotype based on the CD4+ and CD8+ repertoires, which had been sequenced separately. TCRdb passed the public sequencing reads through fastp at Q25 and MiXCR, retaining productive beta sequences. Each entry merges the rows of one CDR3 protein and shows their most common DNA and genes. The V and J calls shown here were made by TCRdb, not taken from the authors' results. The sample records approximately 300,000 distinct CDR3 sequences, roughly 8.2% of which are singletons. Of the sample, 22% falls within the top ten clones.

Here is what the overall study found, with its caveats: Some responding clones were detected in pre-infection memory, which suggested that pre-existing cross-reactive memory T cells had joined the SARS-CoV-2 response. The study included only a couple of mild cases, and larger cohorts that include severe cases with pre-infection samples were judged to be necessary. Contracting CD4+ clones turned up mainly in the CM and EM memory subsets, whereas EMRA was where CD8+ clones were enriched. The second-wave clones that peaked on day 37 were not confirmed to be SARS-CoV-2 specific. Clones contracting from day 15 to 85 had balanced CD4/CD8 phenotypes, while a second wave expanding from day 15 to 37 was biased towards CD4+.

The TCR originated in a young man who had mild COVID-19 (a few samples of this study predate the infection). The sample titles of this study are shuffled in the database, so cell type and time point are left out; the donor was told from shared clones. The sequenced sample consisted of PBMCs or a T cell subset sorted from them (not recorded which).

The DNA sequence follows: TGTGCCAGCAGTCAGCGGACAAGGAACACCGGGGAGCTGTTTTTT. It is translated as CASSQRTRNTGELFF. The V and J genes are TRBV25-1 and TRBJ2-2; the D segment is perhaps TRBD1 or TRBD2, each sharing 5 matched bases. The CDR3 runs 15 amino acids, cysteine and phenylalanine included. Kept here is only the CDR3 DNA, which spans 45 bases and is read in frame from base 1. The germline V gene sets CDR1 to MGHDK and CDR2 to SYGVNS. V and J lose 5 bases and 1 base, and a span of 11 bases separates them.